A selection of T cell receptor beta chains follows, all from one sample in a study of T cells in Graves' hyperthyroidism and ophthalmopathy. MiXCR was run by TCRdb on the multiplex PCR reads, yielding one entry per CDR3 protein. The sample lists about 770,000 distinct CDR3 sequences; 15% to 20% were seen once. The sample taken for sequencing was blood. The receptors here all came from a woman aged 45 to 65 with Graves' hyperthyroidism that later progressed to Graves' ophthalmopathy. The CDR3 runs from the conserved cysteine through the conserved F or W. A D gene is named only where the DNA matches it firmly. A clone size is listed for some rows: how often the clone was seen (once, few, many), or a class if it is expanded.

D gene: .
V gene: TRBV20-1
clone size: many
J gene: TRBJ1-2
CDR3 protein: CSARDRLHLSNYGYTF
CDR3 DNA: TGCAGTGCTAGAGATAGGCTCCATTTGTCTAACTATGGCTACACCTTC

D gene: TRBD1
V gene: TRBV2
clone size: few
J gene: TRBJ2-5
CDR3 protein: CASNTGVSQETQYF
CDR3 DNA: TGTGCCAGCAATACAGGGGTCAGCCAAGAGACCCAGTACTTC

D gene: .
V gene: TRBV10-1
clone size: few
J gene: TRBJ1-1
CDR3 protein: CASSVLRDSTEAFF
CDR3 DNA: TGCGCCAGCAGTGTACTCCGGGACTCGACTGAAGCTTTCTTT

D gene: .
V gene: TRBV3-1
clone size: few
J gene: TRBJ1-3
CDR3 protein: CASSQGKRRHSSGNTIYF
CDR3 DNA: TGTGCCAGCAGCCAAGGAAAAAGGCGACATAGCTCTGGAAACACCATATATTTT

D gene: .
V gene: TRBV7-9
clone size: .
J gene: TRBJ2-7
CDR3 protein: CASSFLATSYEQYF
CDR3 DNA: TGTGCCAGCAGCTTCCTCGCCACGTCATACGAGCAGTACTTC

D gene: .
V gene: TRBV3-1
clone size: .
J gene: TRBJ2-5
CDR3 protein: CASSPLISAETQYF
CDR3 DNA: TGTGCCAGCAGCCCTTTAATTAGCGCGGAGACCCAGTACTTC

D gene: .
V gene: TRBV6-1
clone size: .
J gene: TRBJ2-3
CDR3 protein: CASSEYGGNTQYF
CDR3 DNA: TGTGCCAGCAGTGAATACGGGGGAAATACGCAGTATTTT

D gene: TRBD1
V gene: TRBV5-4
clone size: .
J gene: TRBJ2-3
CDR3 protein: CASSAGTGPDTQYF
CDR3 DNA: TGTGCCAGCAGCGCGGGGACAGGCCCGGATACGCAGTATTTT

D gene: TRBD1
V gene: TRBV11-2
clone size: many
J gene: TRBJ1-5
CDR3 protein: CASSLERDRGHQPQHF
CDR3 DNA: TGTGCCAGCAGCTTAGAGAGGGACAGGGGGCATCAGCCCCAGCATTTT

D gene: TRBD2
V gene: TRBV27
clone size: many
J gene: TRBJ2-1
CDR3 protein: CASSAGTSGGYNEQFF
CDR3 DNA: TGTGCCAGCAGTGCGGGGACTAGCGGGGGCTACAATGAGCAGTTCTTC

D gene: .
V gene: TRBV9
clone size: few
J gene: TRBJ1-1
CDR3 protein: CASSVEGLMNTEAFF
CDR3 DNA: TGTGCCAGCAGCGTAGAGGGACTGATGAACACTGAAGCTTTCTTT

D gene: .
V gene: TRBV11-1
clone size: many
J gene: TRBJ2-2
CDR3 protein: CASSSRGKGELFF
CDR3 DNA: TGTGCCAGCAGCTCTAGAGGGAAAGGGGAGCTGTTTTTT

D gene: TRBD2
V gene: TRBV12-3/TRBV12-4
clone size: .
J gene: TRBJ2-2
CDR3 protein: CASNLAGANTGELFF
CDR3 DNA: TGTGCCAGCAACCTAGCGGGGGCGAACACCGGGGAGCTGTTTTTT

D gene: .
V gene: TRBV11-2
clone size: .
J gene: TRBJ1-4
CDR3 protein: CASRHPGGVEEKLFF
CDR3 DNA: TGTGCCAGCAGACATCCGGGGGGCGTTGAGGAAAAACTGTTTTTT

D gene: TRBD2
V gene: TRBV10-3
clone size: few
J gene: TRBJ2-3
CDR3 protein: CAISGASGGDGADTQYF
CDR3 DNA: TGTGCCATCAGTGGCGCTAGCGGGGGAGATGGGGCAGATACGCAGTATTTT

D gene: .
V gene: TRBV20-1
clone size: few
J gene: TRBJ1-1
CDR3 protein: CSARDLRSDTEAFF
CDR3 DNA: TGCAGTGCTAGAGATCTGCGGTCGGACACTGAAGCTTTCTTT

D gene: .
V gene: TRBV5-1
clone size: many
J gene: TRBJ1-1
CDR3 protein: CASSGARGVNTEAFF
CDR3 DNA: TGCGCCAGCAGCGGAGCAAGGGGGGTGAACACTGAAGCTTTCTTT

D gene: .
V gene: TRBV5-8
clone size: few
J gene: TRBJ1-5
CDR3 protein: CASSLAAGVGQPQHF
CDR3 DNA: TGTGCCAGCAGCTTGGCCGCAGGGGTTGGTCAGCCCCAGCATTTT